Listed below are T cell receptor beta chains from one sample, sequenced in a study of identical twins. TCRdb reprocessed the 5' RACE reads with MiXCR, giving one entry per CDR3 protein. The data hold 650,000 to 800,000 distinct CDR3 sequences, with approximately 9% observed a single time. These data also formed part of another study, on yellow fever vaccine responses in identical twins.

The specimen was PBMCs. The receptors were gathered from a woman between 18 and 30 years old in good health. Each CDR3 is given with its conserved first and last residue. The D gene is left open where the match is weak. A clone size is listed for some rows: how often the clone was seen (once, few, many), or a class if it is expanded.

clone size	V gene	D gene	CDR3 length	J gene	CDR3 protein
few	TRBV20-1	TRBD2	15	TRBJ2-2	CSATMQTSASGELFF
few	TRBV20-1	NA	13	TRBJ1-6	CSAWVGDNSPLHF
many	TRBV7-2	TRBD2	11	TRBJ2-1	CASTPGLALFF
NA	TRBV3-1	NA	16	TRBJ2-5	CASSRTAGGGEETQYF
few	TRBV12-5	TRBD1	14	TRBJ2-7	CASAAGQGSYEQYF
few	TRBV6-2/TRBV6-3	TRBD2	16	TRBJ2-7	CASSLRLAGEPYEQYF
few	TRBV2	TRBD2	17	TRBJ2-3	CASSDQRGGPVTDTQYF
many	TRBV29-1	NA	17	TRBJ2-3	CSVEFRFGPRKGDTQYF
NA	TRBV23-1	NA	16	TRBJ2-7	CASSQSSARGFYEQYF
NA	TRBV9	NA	17	TRBJ2-1	CASSVGGTGSSYNEQFF
few	TRBV5-5	NA	15	TRBJ1-5	CASSLKTGVGSPQHF